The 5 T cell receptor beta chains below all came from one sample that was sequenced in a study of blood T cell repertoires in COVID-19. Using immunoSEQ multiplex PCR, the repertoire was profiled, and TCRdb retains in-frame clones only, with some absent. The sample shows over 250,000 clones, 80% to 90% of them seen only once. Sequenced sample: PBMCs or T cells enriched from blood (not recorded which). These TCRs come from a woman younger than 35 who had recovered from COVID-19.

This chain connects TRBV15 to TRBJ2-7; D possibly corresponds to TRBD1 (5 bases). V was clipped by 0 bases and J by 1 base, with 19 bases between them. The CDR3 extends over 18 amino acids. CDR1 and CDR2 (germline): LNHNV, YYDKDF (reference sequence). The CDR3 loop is CATSRDVRAYDRSYEQYF. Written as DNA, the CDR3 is TGTGCCACCAGCAGAGATGTCAGGGCTTACGACCGTTCCTACGAGCAGTACTTC. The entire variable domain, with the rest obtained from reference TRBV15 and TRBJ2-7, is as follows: DAMVIQNPRYQVTQFGKPVTLSCSQTLNHNVMYWYQQKSSQAPKLLFHYYDKDFNNEADTPDNFQSRRPNTSFCFLDIRSPGLGDTAMYLCATSRDVRAYDRSYEQYFGPGTRLTVT.

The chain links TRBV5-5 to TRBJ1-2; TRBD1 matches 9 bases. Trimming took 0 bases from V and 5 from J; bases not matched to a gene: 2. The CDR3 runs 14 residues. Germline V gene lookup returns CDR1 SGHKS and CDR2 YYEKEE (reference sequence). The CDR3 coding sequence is TGTGCCAGCAGCTTGGGGACAGGGGTTTATGGCTACACCTTC. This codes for CASSLGTGVYGYTF.

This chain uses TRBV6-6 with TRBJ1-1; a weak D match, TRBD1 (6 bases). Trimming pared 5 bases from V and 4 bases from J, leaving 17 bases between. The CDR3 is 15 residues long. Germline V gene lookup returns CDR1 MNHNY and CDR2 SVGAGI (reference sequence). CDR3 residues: CASSKRTGPPTEAFF. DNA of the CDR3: TGTGCCAGCAGTAAACGTACAGGGCCGCCCACTGAAGCTTTCTTT.

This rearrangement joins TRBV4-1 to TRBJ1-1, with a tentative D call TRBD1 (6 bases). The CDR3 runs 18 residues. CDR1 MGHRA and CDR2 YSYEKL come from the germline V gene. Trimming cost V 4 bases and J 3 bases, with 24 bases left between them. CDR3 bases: TGCGCCAGCAGCCCGCACCCCCTTCAGGGGACCTCGGACACTGAAGCTTTCTTT. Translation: CASSPHPLQGTSDTEAFF.

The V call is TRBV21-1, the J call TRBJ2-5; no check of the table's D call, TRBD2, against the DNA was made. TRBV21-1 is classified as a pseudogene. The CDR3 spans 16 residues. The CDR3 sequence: CASSKNLTRVKETQYF. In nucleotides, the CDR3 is TGTGCCAGCAGCAAAAATTTGACTAGGGTTAAAGAGACCCAGTACTTC.